The present T cell receptor beta chain was sequenced within a study of T cells after somatic rescue of genetic block. Measured with immunoSEQ multiplex PCR; TCRdb has only the in-frame clones, and not every one. The sample has 100,000 to 120,000 clones, 80% to 95% seen once; the top ten hold 1.4%. A single count supports this clone. CDR1 is SGHTA and CDR2 is FQGTGA in the germline V gene. The CDR3 extends over 13 amino acids. V lost 4 bases, J lost 8 bases, and 6 bases stayed unmatched. Sequenced material: peripheral blood mononuclear cells (PBMCs). The origin of this receptor is a woman under 30. The chain is built from TRBV7-3 and TRBJ2-3, with TRBD1 matching 7 bases. Written as DNA, the CDR3 is TGTGCCAGCAGCTCAGGGACAGCTACTACGCAGTATTTT. Residues: CASSSGTATTQYF.